These 12 T cell receptor beta chains were all obtained from the same sample, sequenced in a study of CD4 T cells in relation to SARS-CoV-2 and coronaviruses. Libraries were prepared by immunoSEQ multiplex PCR; TCRdb keeps only in-frame clonotypes and omits some of them. The profile shows about 18,000 clones, approximately 80% of them singletons. No antigen has been identified for these receptors. Unexposed donor CD4+ T cells date from about 2011-2019, before the COVID-19 pandemic. After around nine days of culture, CD4+ T cells were isolated. The sequencing input was CD4+ T cells from PBMCs, cultured in vitro. All receptors come from a human donor in good health.

The genes are TRBV12-3 or TRBV12-4 and TRBJ1-2; D is unresolved. The CDR3 contains 13 residues. V was pared by 2 bases and J by 1 base, with 5 bases between. CDR3 amino acids: CASSLSNNYGYTF. CDR3 DNA sequence: TGTGCCAGCAGTTTATCGAATAACTATGGCTACACCTTC.

This clone was seen once. The genes are TRBV7-2 and TRBJ2-3; no definite D call. V was pared by 5 bases and J by 4 bases, with 13 bases between. The CDR3 is 14 residues long. Germline assignment: CDR1 SGHTA and CDR2 FQGNSA. The CDR3 loop is CASSPPGSSDTQYF. CDR3 coding DNA: TGTGCCAGCAGCCCCCCAGGCAGTTCAGATACGCAGTATTTT. The full variable domain, its missing parts supplied by reference TRBV7-2 and TRBJ2-3, is GAGVSQSPSNKVTEKGKDVELRCDPISGHTALYWYRQSLGQGLEFLIYFQGNSAPDKSGLPSDRFSAERTGGSVSTLTIQRTQQEDSAVYLCASSPPGSSDTQYFGPGTRLTVL.

The genes are TRBV7-2 and TRBJ2-2, with 8 bases fitting TRBD1. This CDR3 contains 15 residues. V lost 8 bases and J lost 5; bases outside the gene matches: 10. Germline V CDR1 and CDR2: SGHTA, FQGNSA. CDR3 DNA: TGTGCCAGCGCGACAGGGGTTCAGATAACCGGGGAGCTGTTTTTT. It yields the protein CASATGVQITGELFF. The variable domain in full, with the rest retrieved from reference TRBV7-2 and TRBJ2-2, is GAGVSQSPSNKVTEKGKDVELRCDPISGHTALYWYRQSLGQGLEFLIYFQGNSAPDKSGLPSDRFSAERTGGSVSTLTIQRTQQEDSAVYLCASATGVQITGELFFGEGSRLTVL.

The chain has TRBV6-4 and TRBJ1-2; tentatively, D is TRBD1 (5 bases). Trimming removed 0 bases at V and 6 bases at J, with 14 bases between. The CDR3 has 15 residues. Germline CDR1 and CDR2: MRHNA and SNTAGT. CDR3 sequence: CASSDSSIEGNGYTF. CDR3 nucleotide sequence: TGTGCCAGCAGTGACTCATCGATCGAGGGGAATGGCTACACCTTC.

The gene calls are TRBV3-1 (or the pseudogene TRBV3-2) and TRBJ2-3; a possible D gene is TRBD2 (5 bases). Per the germline V gene, CDR1 is LGHDT and CDR2 is YNNKEL (reference sequence). The CDR3 sequence is 13 residues long. The V end lost 4 bases, the J end lost 7 bases, and 12 bases lay between the germline ends. Written as DNA, the CDR3 is TGTGCCAGCAGCCTCGGGAAGACTTATACGCAGTATTTT. Residues: CASSLGKTYTQYF.

V and J are TRBV3-1 (or the pseudogene TRBV3-2) and TRBJ2-3; D is undetermined. This CDR3 contains 14 residues. V lost 0 bases and J lost 8, with 12 bases in between. Per germline, CDR1 LGHDT and CDR2 YNNKEL (reference sequence). The CDR3 DNA follows: TGTGCCAGCAGCCAAGAGGTCCGCGTGGGTACGCAGTATTTT. It encodes CASSQEVRVGTQYF.

This sequence joins TRBV12-3 or TRBV12-4 and TRBJ1-2; maybe TRBD1 (6 bases). CDR3 size: 13 residues. Deletions cut 1 base from V and 7 bases from J, with 10 bases between. The CDR3 coding sequence is TGTGCCAGCAGTTTAGGACAGGAACGTGGCTACACCTTC. Translated, it gives CASSLGQERGYTF.

The chain carries TRBV19 and TRBJ2-7; tentatively, D is TRBD1 or TRBD2 (5 bases each). Germline V gene lookup returns CDR1 LNHDA and CDR2 SQIVND (reference sequence). The V end was cut by 5 bases, the J end by 3 bases, with 17 bases between. The CDR3 covers 15 residues. CDR3 residues: CASSPPGRFDYEQYF. CDR3 in DNA: TGTGCCAGTAGTCCCCCGGGACGGTTCGACTACGAGCAGTACTTC.

This clone has a handful of counts. The chain joins TRBV2 to TRBJ2-2; D gene uncertain. The CDR3 loop spans 16 amino acids. Trimming stripped 0 bases from V and 2 bases from J, with 10 bases between. Per germline, CDR1 SNHLY and CDR2 FYNNEI. The CDR3 sequence is CASSEARPENTGELFF. CDR3 coding DNA: TGTGCCAGCAGTGAAGCTCGGCCGGAAAACACCGGGGAGCTGTTTTTT.

The V call is TRBV4-1, the J call TRBJ1-1; TRBD1 might be the D (6 bases). V shed 0 bases and J shed 1 base, with 6 bases lying between them. The germline V gene has CDR1 MGHRA and CDR2 YSYEKL. The CDR3 covers 14 residues. CDR3 coding DNA: TGCGCCAGCAGCCAAGAACAGGGGAACACTGAAGCTTTCTTT. As protein: CASSQEQGNTEAFF.

The rearrangement uses TRBV19 and TRBJ1-3, with D possibly matching TRBD1 (6 bases). Deletions cut 3 bases from V and 2 bases from J, with 14 bases between. The CDR3 is 16 amino acids. The germline CDR1 and CDR2 sequences are LNHDA and SQIVND (reference sequence). CDR3 in DNA: TGTGCCAGTAGTATGGGGCTTGGGGGGCCTGGAAACACCATATATTTT. It specifies CASSMGLGGPGNTIYF.

This sequence joins TRBV4-3 and TRBJ2-5; D tentatively fits TRBD1 or TRBD2 (5 bases each). The germline gives CDR1 LGHNA, CDR2 YSLEER. The length of the CDR3 is 15 residues. V lost 0 bases to trimming and J lost 4 bases, with 12 bases between them. The CDR3 sequence is CASSQDLVGTETQYF. CDR3 coding DNA: TGCGCCAGCAGCCAAGATCTTGTGGGGACAGAGACCCAGTACTTC.